Below are 11 T cell receptor beta chains sequenced from a single sample in a study of CD8 T cells in ankylosing spondylitis. General observations from the study: Among TCR beta sequences, a motif of several highly homologous variants appeared characteristic of ankylosing spondylitis blood.

The antigens of these receptors remain unknown. TCRdb passed the 5' RACE reads through MiXCR, listing each CDR3 protein once. This table holds around 490,000 distinct CDR3 sequences, roughly 5.2% found once. The sequencing input was blood, either unsorted or a sorted T cell fraction (not recorded which). The receptors come from a male donor with ankylosing spondylitis.

This clonotype showed up many times. J is TRBJ2-1 and V is TRBV5-1; 8 nucleotides agree with TRBD1. The CDR3 totals 16 residues. V lost 5 bases and J lost 0; bases outside the gene matches: 7. CDR1 SGHRS and CDR2 YFSETQ come from the germline V gene. The CDR3 reads CASSQQGVSSYNEQFF. CDR3 nucleotide sequence: TGCGCCAGCAGTCAACAGGGGGTGAGCTCCTACAATGAGCAGTTCTTC.

This clonotype was counted many times. CDR3 loop: CSGTDMARETQYF. CDR3 sequence (DNA): TGCAGTGGGACGGACATGGCAAGGGAGACCCAGTACTTC. The chain couples TRBV20-1 to TRBJ2-5; D possibly corresponds to TRBD1 (5 bases). V lost 7 bases and J lost 5, with 17 bases in between. The CDR3 length is 13 residues. Germline V gene lookup returns CDR1 DFQATT and CDR2 SNEGSKA (reference sequence).

This clonotype turned up a few times. The chain has TRBV20-1 and TRBJ2-1, with TRBD2 as a possible D gene (6 bases). Per the germline V gene, CDR1 is DFQATT and CDR2 is SNEGSKA (reference sequence). This CDR3 comprises 16 residues. Trimming stripped 0 bases from V and 0 bases from J, with 12 bases between. The DNA for the CDR3 is TGCAGTGCTAGAGATTTCGGGGGTTTCTCCTACAATGAGCAGTTCTTC. It translates to CSARDFGGFSYNEQFF.

This clonotype was picked up many times. The chain uses TRBV12-3 or TRBV12-4 and TRBJ2-7; 11 bases map to TRBD2. The CDR3 runs 16 residues. J was trimmed by 5 bases and V by 5 bases; bases with no gene match: 11. The CDR3 coding sequence is TGTGCCAGCAGTCTATATAGCGGGGGGGTGATCAACGAGCAGTACTTC. Translation gives CASSLYSGGVINEQYF.

There are many counts of this clonotype. The V call is TRBV11-2, the J call TRBJ2-4; TRBD2 aligns across 7 bases. With V trimmed by 0 bases and J by 16 bases, 12 bases remained unmatched. This CDR3 contains 14 residues. The V gene's germline CDR1 is SGHAT and CDR2 FQNNGV. As DNA, the CDR3 is TGTGCCAGCAGCTTAGACCCGGGCGGGAGAAACCCCTACTTC. It encodes CASSLDPGGRNPYF.

This clonotype came up many times. The chain employs TRBV6-5 and TRBJ2-7, with 9 bases identical to TRBD1. The germline gives CDR1 MNHEY, CDR2 SVGAGI. J gave up 5 bases and V 2 bases, and 7 bases lay outside the gene matches. The CDR3 extends over 15 amino acids. CDR3 in DNA: TGTGCCAGCAGTTACGATGGGGACAGGGTCCACGAGCAGTACTTC. Translated, it gives CASSYDGDRVHEQYF.

This clonotype showed up many times. This CDR3 reads CASSPKPAEETQYF. The CDR3 DNA follows: TGCGCCAGCAGCCCCAAGCCGGCAGAAGAGACCCAGTACTTC. The V gene is TRBV4-1, the J gene TRBJ2-5, with D uncertain. V was cut by 4 bases and J by 3 bases, with 12 bases left in between. The CDR3 is 14 amino acids. Germline V gives CDR1 MGHRA, CDR2 YSYEKL.

This clonotype was counted ten times or more. V gene TRBV7-9 combines with J gene TRBJ2-7; D gene uncertain. V shed 1 base and J shed 5 bases, with 15 bases lying between them. This CDR3 is 15 amino acids long. The V gene's germline CDR1 is SEHNR and CDR2 FQNEAQ (reference sequence). CDR3 protein: CASSLVGRPGDEQYF. The CDR3 DNA reads TGTGCCAGCAGCTTAGTTGGCCGGCCTGGGGACGAGCAGTACTTC. Together with reference TRBV7-9 and TRBJ2-7, the CDR3 gives the full variable domain: DTGVSQNPRHKITKRGQNVTFRCDPISEHNRLYWYRQTLGQGPEFLTYFQNEAQLEKSRLLSDRFSAERPKGSFSTLEIQRTEQGDSAMYLCASSLVGRPGDEQYFGPGTRLTVT.

There are many counts of this clonotype. The genes are TRBV11-2 and TRBJ1-3; D gene unclear. The CDR3 has 15 residues. The V gene's germline CDR1 is SGHAT and CDR2 FQNNGV. The ends were cut back, 5 bases at V and 4 bases at J, with 15 bases in the middle. Here the CDR3 DNA reads TGTGCCAGCAGCCTAGGATCTCATTCAGGAAACACCATATATTTT. It yields the protein CASSLGSHSGNTIYF.

This clonotype was recorded a few times. The rearrangement joins TRBV28 to TRBJ2-5; 9 bases fit TRBD2. CDR1 is MDHEN and CDR2 is SYDVKM in the germline V gene. Trimming removed 5 bases from V and 2 bases from J; junction bases left unmatched: 6. CDR3 length equals 15 residues. The CDR3 DNA sequence: TGTGCCAGCAGTGTCCCTAGCGGGGCACAAGAGACCCAGTACTTC. Translating it yields CASSVPSGAQETQYF.

The chain is built from TRBV3-1 and TRBJ1-1, with D unresolved. V dropped 0 bases and J dropped 8 bases, with 16 bases sitting between them. The CDR3 has 15 residues. Germline lookup yields CDR1 LGHDT and CDR2 YNNKEL (reference sequence). The CDR3 DNA is TGTGCCAGCAGCCAAGAAGTTTCAGGTCAGTCGGAAGCTTTCTTT. Translated: CASSQEVSGQSEAFF.